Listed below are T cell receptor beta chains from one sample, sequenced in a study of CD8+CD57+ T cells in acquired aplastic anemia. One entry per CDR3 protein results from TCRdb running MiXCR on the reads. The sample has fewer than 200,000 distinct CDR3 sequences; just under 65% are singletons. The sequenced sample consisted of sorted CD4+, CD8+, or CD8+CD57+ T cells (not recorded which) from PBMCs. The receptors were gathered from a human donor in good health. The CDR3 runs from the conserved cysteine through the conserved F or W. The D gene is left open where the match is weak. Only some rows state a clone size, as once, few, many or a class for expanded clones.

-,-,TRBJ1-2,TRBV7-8,CASSLHFGASYGYTF,TGTGCCAGCAGCCTTCACTTCGGGGCCTCTTATGGCTACACCTTC
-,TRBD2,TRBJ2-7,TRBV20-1,CSAREPVSGGYEQYF,TGCAGTGCTAGAGAACCAGTTTCGGGAGGCTACGAGCAGTACTTC
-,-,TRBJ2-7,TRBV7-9,CASEHRAYEQYF,TGTGCCAGCGAGCACAGGGCTTACGAGCAGTACTTC
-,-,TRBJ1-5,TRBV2,CASAWDVNQPQHF,TGTGCCAGCGCCTGGGACGTTAATCAGCCCCAGCATTTT
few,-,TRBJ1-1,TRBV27,CASSGLDTEAFF,TGTGCCAGCAGCGGTTTGGACACTGAAGCTTTCTTT
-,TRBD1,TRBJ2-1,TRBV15,CATSRDGDRTYNEQFF,TGTGCCACCAGCAGAGATGGGGACAGGACCTACAATGAGCAGTTCTTC
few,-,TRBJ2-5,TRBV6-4,CASSRGEMETQYF,TGTGCCAGCAGCAGGGGGGAAATGGAGACCCAGTACTTC
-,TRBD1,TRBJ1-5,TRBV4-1,CASSQATGVQPQNF,TGCGCCAGCAGTCAGGCGACAGGGGTGCAGCCCCAGAATTTT
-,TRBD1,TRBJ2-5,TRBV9,CASSVGIGQGRETQYF,TGTGCCAGCAGCGTAGGTATAGGACAGGGGAGAGAGACCCAGTACTTC
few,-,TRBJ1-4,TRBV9,CASSVGSVVEEKLFF,TGTGCCAGCAGCGTAGGTAGTGTAGTAGAGGAAAAACTGTTTTTT
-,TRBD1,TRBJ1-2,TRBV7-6,CASSPRDRDYGYTF,TGTGCCAGCAGCCCACGGGACAGGGACTATGGCTACACCTTC
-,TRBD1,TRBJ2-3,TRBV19,CASSSMKWTGGGSDTQYF,TGTGCCAGTAGTTCGATGAAGTGGACAGGGGGTGGGTCAGATACGCAGTATTTT
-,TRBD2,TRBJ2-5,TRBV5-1,CASGTSGKETQYF,TGCGCCAGTGGAACTAGCGGGAAAGAGACCCAGTACTTC
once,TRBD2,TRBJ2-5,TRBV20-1,CSGGRSQETQYF,TGCAGTGGCGGGAGAAGCCAAGAGACCCAGTACTTC
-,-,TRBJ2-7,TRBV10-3,CAISEPDHPGIYEQYF,TGTGCCATCAGTGAGCCCGACCACCCCGGGATCTACGAGCAGTACTTC
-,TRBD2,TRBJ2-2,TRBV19,CASGPASGRVNTGELFF,TGTGCCTCTGGGCCGGCTAGCGGGAGGGTGAACACCGGGGAGCTGTTTTTT
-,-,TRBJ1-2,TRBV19,CASNDRVRDGYTF,TGTGCCAGTAATGACAGAGTGAGGGATGGCTACACCTTC
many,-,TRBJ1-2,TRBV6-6,CASSYGPPGDGYTF,TGTGCCAGCAGTTACGGCCCCCCGGGGGATGGCTACACCTTC
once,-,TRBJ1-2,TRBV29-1,CSATGSAYGYTF,TGCAGCGCGACAGGTTCGGCCTATGGCTACACCTTC
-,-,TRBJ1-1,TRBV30,CAWSNSGLNTEAFF,TGTGCCTGGAGTAATAGCGGCTTGAACACTGAAGCTTTCTTT
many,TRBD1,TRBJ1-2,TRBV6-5,CAIGTADGYTF,TGTGCCATCGGGACAGCCGATGGCTACACCTTC
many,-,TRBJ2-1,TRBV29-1,CSVEVVFGEQFF,TGCAGCGTTGAAGTCGTCTTCGGTGAGCAGTTCTTC
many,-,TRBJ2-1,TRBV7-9,CASSLGADEQFF,TGTGCCAGCAGCTTAGGTGCGGATGAGCAGTTCTTC
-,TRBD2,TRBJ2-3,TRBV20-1,CSAHLTSGFTDTQYF,TGCAGTGCTCATCTGACTAGCGGATTCACAGATACGCAGTATTTT
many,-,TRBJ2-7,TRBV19,CASSIVRQGNNEQYF,TGTGCCAGTAGTATAGTTCGGCAGGGGAACAACGAGCAGTACTTC
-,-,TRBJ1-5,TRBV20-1,CSASRVDQPQHF,TGCAGTGCTAGCCGAGTCGATCAGCCCCAGCATTTT
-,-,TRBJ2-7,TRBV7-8,CASSHGISVHEQYF,TGTGCCAGCAGCCACGGGATCAGCGTGCACGAGCAGTACTTC
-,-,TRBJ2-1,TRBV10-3,CAISEGTEQFF,TGTGCCATCAGTGAGGGGACAGAGCAGTTCTTC
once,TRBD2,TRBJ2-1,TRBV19,CASSFRSSGSNDEQFF,TGTGCCAGTAGTTTCCGATCTAGCGGGAGTAACGATGAGCAGTTCTTC
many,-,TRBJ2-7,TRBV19,CASSIVFGTYEQYF,TGTGCCAGTAGTATAGTTTTCGGAACCTACGAGCAGTACTTC
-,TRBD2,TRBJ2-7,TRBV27,CASSLFSGRGYEQYF,TGTGCCAGCAGTTTATTTAGCGGGAGGGGCTACGAGCAGTACTTC
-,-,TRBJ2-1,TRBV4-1,CASSPIARLNEQFF,TGCGCCAGCAGCCCGATAGCTCGACTCAATGAGCAGTTCTTC
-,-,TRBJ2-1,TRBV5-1,CASSLTRVGVDEQFF,TGCGCCAGCAGCTTGACGAGGGTAGGGGTCGATGAGCAGTTCTTC
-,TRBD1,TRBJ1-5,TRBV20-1,CSTRTGGGQPQHF,TGCAGTACCAGGACAGGGGGCGGTCAGCCCCAGCATTTT
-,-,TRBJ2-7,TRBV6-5,CASSPNRGRLYF,TGTGCCAGCAGTCCGAACAGAGGAAGGTTGTACTTC
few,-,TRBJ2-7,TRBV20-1,CSASPSPAPYEQYF,TGCAGTGCGAGCCCGAGCCCAGCTCCTTACGAGCAGTACTTC
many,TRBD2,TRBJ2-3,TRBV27,CASSLVLAGVDTQYF,TGTGCCAGCAGCCTAGTACTAGCGGGAGTAGATACGCAGTATTTT
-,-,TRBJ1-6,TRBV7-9,CASSAKGGGTSSYNSPLHF,TGTGCCAGCAGCGCGAAGGGGGGAGGAACTAGCTCCTATAATTCACCCCTCCACTTT
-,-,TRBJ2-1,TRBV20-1,CSVEFSAADSHNEQFF,TGCAGTGTCGAGTTTTCGGCTGCAGACTCCCACAATGAGCAGTTCTTC
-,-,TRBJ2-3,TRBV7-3,CASSPQGGDTQYF,TGTGCCAGCAGCCCACAGGGAGGAGATACGCAGTATTTT
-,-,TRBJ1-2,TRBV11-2,CASSLEIAGVHGYTF,TGTGCCAGCAGCTTAGAGATCGCAGGGGTGCATGGCTACACCTTC
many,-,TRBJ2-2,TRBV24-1,CATSDHRAVNTGELFF,TGTGCCACCAGTGATCACCGGGCCGTGAACACCGGGGAGCTGTTTTTT
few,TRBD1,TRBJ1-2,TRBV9,CASSAADRGNVYGYTF,TGTGCCAGCAGCGCCGCCGACAGGGGAAATGTCTATGGCTACACCTTC
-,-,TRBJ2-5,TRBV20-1,CSATSQETQYF,TGCAGTGCTACCAGCCAAGAGACCCAGTACTTC
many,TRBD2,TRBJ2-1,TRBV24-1,CATSATPGLAGDIGVYNEQFF,TGTGCCACCAGTGCCACCCCGGGACTAGCGGGAGATATTGGAGTGTACAATGAGCAGTTCTTC
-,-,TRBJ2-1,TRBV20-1,CSASQGSYNEQFF,TGCAGTGCTAGCCAGGGTTCCTACAATGAGCAGTTCTTC
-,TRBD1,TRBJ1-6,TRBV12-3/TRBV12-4,CASTWGTANSPLHF,TGTGCCAGCACCTGGGGGACAGCCAATTCACCCCTCCACTTT
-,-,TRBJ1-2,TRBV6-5,CASTYGGRAYGYTF,TGTGCCAGCACCTACGGAGGCAGGGCTTATGGCTACACCTTC
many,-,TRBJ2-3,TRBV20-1,CSAQGPHHSTDTQYF,TGCAGTGCCCAGGGACCGCATCATAGCACAGATACGCAGTATTTT
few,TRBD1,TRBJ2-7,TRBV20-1,CSALDRRSSYEQYF,TGCAGTGCGTTGGACAGGAGGAGCTCCTACGAGCAGTACTTC
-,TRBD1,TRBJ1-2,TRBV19,CASSQQGAMNYGYTF,TGTGCCAGTAGTCAACAGGGGGCGATGAACTATGGCTACACCTTC
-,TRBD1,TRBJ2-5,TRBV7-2,CASSLVGGQGAKETQYF,TGTGCCAGCAGCTTAGTGGGGGGACAGGGGGCTAAAGAGACCCAGTACTTC
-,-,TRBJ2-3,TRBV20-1,CSVPRRAVVADTQYF,TGCAGTGTTCCCCGGAGGGCCGTTGTCGCAGATACGCAGTATTTT
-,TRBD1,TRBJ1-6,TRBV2,CAISGTENSPLHF,TGTGCCATCTCCGGGACAGAGAATTCACCCCTCCACTTT
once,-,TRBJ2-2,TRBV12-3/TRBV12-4,CASSLAEGITGELFF,TGTGCCAGCAGTTTAGCTGAAGGGATCACCGGGGAGCTGTTTTTT
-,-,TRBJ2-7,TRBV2,CASSFSRGGTFAYEQYF,TGTGCCAGCAGCTTCTCCCGAGGGGGGACATTCGCCTACGAGCAGTACTTC
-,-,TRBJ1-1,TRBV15,CATSKRQVDTEAFF,TGTGCCACCAGCAAAAGACAGGTAGACACTGAAGCTTTCTTT